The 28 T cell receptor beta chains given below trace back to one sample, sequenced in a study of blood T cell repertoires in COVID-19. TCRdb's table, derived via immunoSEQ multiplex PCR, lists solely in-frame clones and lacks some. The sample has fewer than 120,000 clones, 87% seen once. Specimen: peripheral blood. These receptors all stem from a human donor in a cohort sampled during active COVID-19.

CDR3 region: CASRDRSYTEAFF. As DNA, the CDR3 is TGTGCCAGCCGGGACAGATCTTACACTGAAGCTTTCTTT. This chain connects TRBV19 to TRBJ1-1; TRBD1 aligns across 7 bases. V lost 9 bases, J lost 3 bases, and 7 bases stayed unmatched. Germline V gene sequence: CDR1 LNHDA, CDR2 SQIVND (reference sequence). CDR3 size: 13 residues.

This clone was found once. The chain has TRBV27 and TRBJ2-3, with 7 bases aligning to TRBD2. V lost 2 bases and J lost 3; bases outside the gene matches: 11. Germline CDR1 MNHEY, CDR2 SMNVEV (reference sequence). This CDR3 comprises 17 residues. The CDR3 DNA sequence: TGTGCCAGCAGTTTAAGCCCGGCGGGAGTTTATACAGATACGCAGTATTTT. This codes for CASSLSPAGVYTDTQYF.

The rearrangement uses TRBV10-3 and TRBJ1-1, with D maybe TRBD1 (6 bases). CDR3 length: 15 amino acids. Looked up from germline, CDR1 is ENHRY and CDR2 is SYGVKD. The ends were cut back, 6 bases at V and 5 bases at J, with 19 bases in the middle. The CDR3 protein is CAIRELTGFGTEAFF. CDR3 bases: TGTGCCATCAGGGAATTGACAGGATTCGGGACTGAAGCTTTCTTT.

As DNA, the CDR3 is TGTGCCAGCAGCTTCGTACTAGCGGGAGGAGATACGCAGTATTTT. Translation: CASSFVLAGGDTQYF. The rearrangement uses TRBV7-2 and TRBJ2-3; 12 bases fit TRBD2. Germline lookup yields CDR1 SGHTA and CDR2 FQGNSA. CDR3 length: 15 residues. The J segment lost 5 bases and the V segment lost 3 bases, leaving 3 bases of the junction unmatched.

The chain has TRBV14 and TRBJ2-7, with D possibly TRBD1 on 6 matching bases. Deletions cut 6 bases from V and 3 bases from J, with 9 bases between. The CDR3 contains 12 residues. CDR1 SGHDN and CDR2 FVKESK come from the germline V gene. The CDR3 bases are TGTGCCAGCAGTCTACAGGGCTACGAGCAGTACTTC. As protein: CASSLQGYEQYF.

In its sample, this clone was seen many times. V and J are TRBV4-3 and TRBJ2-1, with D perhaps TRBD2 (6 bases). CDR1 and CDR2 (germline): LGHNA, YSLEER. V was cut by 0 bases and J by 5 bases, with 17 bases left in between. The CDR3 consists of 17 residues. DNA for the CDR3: TGCGCCAGCAGCCAAGATTCTTGGACGGGAGTCAACAATGAGCAGTTCTTC. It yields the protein CASSQDSWTGVNNEQFF.

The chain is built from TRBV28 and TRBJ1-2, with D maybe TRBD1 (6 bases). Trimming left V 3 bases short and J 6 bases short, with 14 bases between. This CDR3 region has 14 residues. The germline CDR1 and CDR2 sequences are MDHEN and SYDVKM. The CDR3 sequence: CASSFGGRGNGYTF. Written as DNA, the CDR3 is TGTGCCAGCAGTTTCGGGGGGCGCGGGAATGGCTACACCTTC.

In nucleotides, the CDR3 is TGTGCCAGTGAGACTAGCGGGAGCACAGATACGCAGTATTTT. It encodes CASETSGSTDTQYF. The chain couples TRBV19 to TRBJ2-3; TRBD2 matches 10 bases. Germline CDR1 and CDR2: LNHDA and SQIVND (reference sequence). This CDR3 is built from 14 residues. The J segment lost 0 bases and the V segment lost 8 bases, leaving 2 bases of the junction unmatched.

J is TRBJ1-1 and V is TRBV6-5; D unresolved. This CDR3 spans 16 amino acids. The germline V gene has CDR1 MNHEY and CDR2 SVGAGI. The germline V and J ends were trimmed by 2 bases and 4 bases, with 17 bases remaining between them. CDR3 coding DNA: TGTGCCAGCAGTTACCTCGCCGGGAGGGTGGGCACTGAAGCTTTCTTT. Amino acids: CASSYLAGRVGTEAFF.

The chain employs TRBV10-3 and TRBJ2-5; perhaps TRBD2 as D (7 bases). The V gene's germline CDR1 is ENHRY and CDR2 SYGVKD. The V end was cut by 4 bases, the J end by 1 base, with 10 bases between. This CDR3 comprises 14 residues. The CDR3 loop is CAISGGGAQETQYF. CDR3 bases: TGTGCCATCAGTGGAGGGGGGGCCCAAGAGACCCAGTACTTC.

Here the CDR3 reads CASSSTGQGYEQYF. In DNA, the CDR3 is TGTGCCAGCAGCTCAACGGGACAGGGATACGAGCAGTACTTC. The rearrangement links TRBV7-8 to TRBJ2-7; TRBD1 agrees at 9 bases. Germline loops: CDR1 SGHVS, CDR2 FQNEAQ. V shed 4 bases, J shed 4 bases, and the junction held 5 bases outside the gene matches. The CDR3 covers 14 residues.

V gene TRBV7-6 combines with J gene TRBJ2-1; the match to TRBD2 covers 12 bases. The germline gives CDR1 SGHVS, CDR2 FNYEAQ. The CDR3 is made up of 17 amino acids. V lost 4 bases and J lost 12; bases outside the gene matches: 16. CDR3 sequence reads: CASSSSTGLAGRGGQFF. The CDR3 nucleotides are TGTGCCAGCAGCTCCTCGACGGGACTAGCGGGCAGGGGGGGGCAGTTCTTC.

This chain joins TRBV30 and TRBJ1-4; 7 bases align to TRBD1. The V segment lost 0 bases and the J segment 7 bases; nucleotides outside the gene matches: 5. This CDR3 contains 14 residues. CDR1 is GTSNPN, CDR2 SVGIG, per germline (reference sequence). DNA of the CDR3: TGTGCCTGGAGTGTAGGGGGCTTGAGTGAAAAACTGTTTTTT. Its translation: CAWSVGGLSEKLFF. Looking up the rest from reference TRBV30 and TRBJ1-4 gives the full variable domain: SQTIHQWPATLVQPVGSPLSLECTVEGTSNPNLYWYRQAAGRGLQLLFYSVGIGQISSEVPQNLSASRPQDRQFILSSKKLLLSDSGFYLCAWSVGGLSEKLFFGSGTQLSVL.

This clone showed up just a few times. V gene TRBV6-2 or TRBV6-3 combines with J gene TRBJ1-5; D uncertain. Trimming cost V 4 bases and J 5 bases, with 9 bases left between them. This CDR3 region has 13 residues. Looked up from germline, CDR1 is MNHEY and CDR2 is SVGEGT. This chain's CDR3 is CASSLGRDQPQHF. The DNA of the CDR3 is TGTGCCAGCAGTTTAGGGCGGGATCAGCCCCAGCATTTT.

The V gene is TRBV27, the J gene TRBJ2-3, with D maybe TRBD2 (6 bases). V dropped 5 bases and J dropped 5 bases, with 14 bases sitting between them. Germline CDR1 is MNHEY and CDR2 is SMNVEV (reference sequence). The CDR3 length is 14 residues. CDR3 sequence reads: CASSPRGGVDTQYF. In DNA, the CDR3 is TGTGCCAGCAGTCCCCGAGGAGGGGTAGATACGCAGTATTTT.

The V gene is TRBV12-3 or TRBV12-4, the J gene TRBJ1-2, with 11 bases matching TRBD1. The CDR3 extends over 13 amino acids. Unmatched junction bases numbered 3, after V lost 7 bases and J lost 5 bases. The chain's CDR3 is CASKGQGAYGYTF. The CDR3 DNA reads TGTGCCAGCAAAGGACAGGGGGCGTATGGCTACACCTTC.

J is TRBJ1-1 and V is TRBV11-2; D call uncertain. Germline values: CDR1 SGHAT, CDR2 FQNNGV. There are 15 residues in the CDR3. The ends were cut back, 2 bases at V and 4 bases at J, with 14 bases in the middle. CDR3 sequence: CASSLIGTGGTEAFF. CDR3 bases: TGTGCCAGCAGCTTAATAGGAACGGGAGGCACTGAAGCTTTCTTT.

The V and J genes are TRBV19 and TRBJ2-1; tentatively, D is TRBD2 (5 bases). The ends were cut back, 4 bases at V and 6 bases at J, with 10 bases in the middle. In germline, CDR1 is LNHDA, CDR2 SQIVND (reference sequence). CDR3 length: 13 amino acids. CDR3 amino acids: CASSRGPFNEQFF. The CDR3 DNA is TGTGCCAGTAGTAGAGGGCCCTTCAATGAGCAGTTCTTC. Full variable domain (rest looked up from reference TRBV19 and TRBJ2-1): DGGITQSPKYLFRKEGQNVTLSCEQNLNHDAMYWYRQDPGQGLRLIYYSQIVNDFQKGDIAEGYSVSREKKESFPLTVTSAQKNPTAFYLCASSRGPFNEQFFGPGTRLTVL.

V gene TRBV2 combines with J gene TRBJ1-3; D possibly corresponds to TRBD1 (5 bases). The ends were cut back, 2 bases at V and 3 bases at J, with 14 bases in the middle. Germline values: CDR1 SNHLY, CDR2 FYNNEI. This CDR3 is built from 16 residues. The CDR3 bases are TGTGCCAGCAGTGAATTAGGCAGGGATAGTGGAAACACCATATATTTT. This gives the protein CASSELGRDSGNTIYF.

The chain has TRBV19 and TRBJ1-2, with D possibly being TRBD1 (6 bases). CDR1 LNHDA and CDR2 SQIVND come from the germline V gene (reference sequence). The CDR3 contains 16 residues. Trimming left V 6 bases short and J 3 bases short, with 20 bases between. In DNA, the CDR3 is TGTGCCAGTAGCCCCCAACAGGGATGGAGAGACTATGGCTACACCTTC. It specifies CASSPQQGWRDYGYTF.

The CDR3 sequence is CASSSPKGGSLYEQYF. CDR3 sequence (DNA): TGTGCCAGCAGTTCCCCCAAGGGGGGGTCCCTCTACGAGCAGTACTTC. V is TRBV28 and J is TRBJ2-7, with D perhaps matching TRBD2 (7 bases). Germline-derived CDR1 and CDR2 are MDHEN and SYDVKM. This CDR3 is 16 amino acids long. Trimming took off 4 bases at V and 3 bases at J, with 19 bases between the two ends.

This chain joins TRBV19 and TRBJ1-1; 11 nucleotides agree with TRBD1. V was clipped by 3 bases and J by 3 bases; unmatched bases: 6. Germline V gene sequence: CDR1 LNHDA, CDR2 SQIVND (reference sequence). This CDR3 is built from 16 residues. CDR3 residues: CASSIVGQGAYTEAFF. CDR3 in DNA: TGTGCCAGTAGTATCGTCGGACAGGGGGCGTACACTGAAGCTTTCTTT.

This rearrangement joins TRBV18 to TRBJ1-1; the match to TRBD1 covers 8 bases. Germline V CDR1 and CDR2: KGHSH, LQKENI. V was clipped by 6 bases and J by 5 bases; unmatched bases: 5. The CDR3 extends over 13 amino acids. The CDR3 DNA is TGTGCCAGCTCGCGGACAGGGTCTACTGAAGCTTTCTTT. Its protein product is CASSRTGSTEAFF.

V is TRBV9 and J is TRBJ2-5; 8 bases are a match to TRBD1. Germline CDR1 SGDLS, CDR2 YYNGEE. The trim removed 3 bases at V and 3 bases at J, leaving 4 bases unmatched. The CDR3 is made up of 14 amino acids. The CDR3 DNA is TGTGCCAGCAGCGGGACAGGGACGAAAGAGACCCAGTACTTC. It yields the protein CASSGTGTKETQYF.

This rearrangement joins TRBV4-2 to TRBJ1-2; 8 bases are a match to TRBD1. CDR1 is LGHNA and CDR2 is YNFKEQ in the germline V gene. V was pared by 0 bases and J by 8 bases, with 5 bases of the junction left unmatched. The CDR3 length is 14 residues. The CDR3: CASSQDRTGQGYTF. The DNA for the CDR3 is TGTGCCAGCAGCCAAGACCGGACAGGGCAAGGCTACACCTTC.

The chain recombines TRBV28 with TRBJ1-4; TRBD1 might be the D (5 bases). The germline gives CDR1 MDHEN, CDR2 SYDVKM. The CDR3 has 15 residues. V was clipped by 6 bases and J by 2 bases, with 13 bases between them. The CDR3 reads CASRPRGGTNEKLFF. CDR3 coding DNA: TGTGCCAGCAGACCCCGGGGGGGGACTAATGAAAAACTGTTTTTT.

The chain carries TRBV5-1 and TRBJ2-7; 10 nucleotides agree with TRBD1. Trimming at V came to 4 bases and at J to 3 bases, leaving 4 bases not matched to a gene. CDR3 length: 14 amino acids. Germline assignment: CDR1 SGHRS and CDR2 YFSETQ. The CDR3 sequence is CASSRDRGIYEQYF. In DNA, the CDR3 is TGCGCCAGCAGCCGGGACAGGGGAATCTACGAGCAGTACTTC.

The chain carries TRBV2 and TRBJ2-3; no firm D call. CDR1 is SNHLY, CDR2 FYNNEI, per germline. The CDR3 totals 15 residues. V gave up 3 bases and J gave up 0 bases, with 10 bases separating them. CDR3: CASSEFSLSTDTQYF. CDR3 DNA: TGTGCCAGCAGTGAGTTTAGCCTTAGCACAGATACGCAGTATTTT.